One sample yielded the 26 T cell receptor beta chains listed below, sequenced in a study of control samples from healthy donors and cancer patients. The assay was immunoSEQ multiplex PCR, and TCRdb's table has in-frame clones only and misses some. The data contain over 100,000 clones, just over 90% of them singletons. Specimen: blood. The receptors originated from a human donor in good health. The donor label of this sample is uncertain.

The chain employs TRBV5-8 and TRBJ2-2, with a possible D match to TRBD2 (5 bases). CDR1 is SGHTS and CDR2 is YDEGEE in the germline V gene. The CDR3 totals 17 residues. Deletions cut 3 bases from V and 0 bases from J, with 15 bases between. CDR3 DNA: TGTGCCAGCAGCTCTCCCCCGGGGTCATCGAACACCGGGGAGCTGTTTTTT. Amino acids: CASSSPPGSSNTGELFF.

The gene calls are TRBV7-9 and TRBJ1-4; 9 nucleotides line up with TRBD1. The germline V gene has CDR1 SEHNR and CDR2 FQNEAQ (reference sequence). The junction had 9 bases not matched to a gene; V was cut back by 5 bases and J by 2 bases. The CDR3 is 17 residues long. CDR3 nucleotides: TGTGCCAGCAGCGGCCGGGACAGGGTACTTACTAATGAAAAACTGTTTTTT. Translated: CASSGRDRVLTNEKLFF.

V and J are TRBV6-5 and TRBJ1-4; no firm D call. The CDR3 length is 13 residues. Germline V gives CDR1 MNHEY, CDR2 SVGAGI. Trimming shortened V by 6 bases and J by 11 bases, and 16 bases separated the two germline ends. The DNA for the CDR3 is TGTGCCAGCAGCATCACGACTAGTGAGAAACTGTTTTTT. Translating gives CASSITTSEKLFF.

This clone occurred once. The J gene is TRBJ1-5, the V gene TRBV19; 8 nucleotides line up with TRBD1. The V gene's germline CDR1 is LNHDA and CDR2 SQIVND (reference sequence). The V segment lost 4 bases and the J segment 0 bases; nucleotides outside the gene matches: 5. The CDR3 has 16 residues. The CDR3 sequence is CASSRDRSPSNQPQHF. The CDR3 nucleotides read TGTGCCAGTAGTAGGGACAGGAGCCCTAGCAATCAGCCCCAGCATTTT.

This chain links TRBV7-2 with TRBJ1-1; D gene ambiguous. The CDR3 runs to 13 residues. Germline V CDR1 and CDR2: SGHTA, FQGNSA. V lost 5 bases and J 1 base, leaving 8 bases between the germline ends. This CDR3 is CASSRPQNTEAFF. The CDR3 region has the DNA TGTGCCAGCAGCCGTCCGCAGAACACTGAAGCTTTCTTT.

The genes are TRBV30 and TRBJ2-5; TRBD1 agrees at 10 bases. There are 15 residues in the CDR3. Trimming took 1 base from V and 5 from J; bases not matched to a gene: 7. The germline CDR1 and CDR2 sequences are GTSNPN and SVGIG (reference sequence). CDR3 protein: CAWSGGQGRIETQYF. The CDR3 DNA is TGTGCCTGGAGTGGGGGACAGGGGCGGATCGAGACCCAGTACTTC.

The chain has TRBV28 and TRBJ2-1, with 10 bases identical to TRBD1. Losses at the gene ends were 2 bases for V and 4 bases for J; bases not matched to a gene: 5. CDR1 MDHEN and CDR2 SYDVKM come from the germline V gene. This CDR3 is 16 amino acids long. The CDR3 region has the DNA TGTGCCAGCAGTTTAGGGGGACAGGGGTTTTACAATGAGCAGTTCTTC. Amino acids: CASSLGGQGFYNEQFF.

Notes on this clone: This may arise from a read error, as a much more abundant clone is one base away. V and J are TRBV6-1 and TRBJ1-5; the D gene is possibly TRBD1 (5 bases). The CDR3 length is 16 residues. Germline-derived CDR1 and CDR2 are MNHNS and SASEGT. The CDR3 DNA reads as TGTGCCAGCAGTGAGGGGCCCGGGGAGAGCAATCAGCTCCAGCATTTT. It encodes CASSEGPGESNQLQHF.

The chain joins TRBV27 to TRBJ2-7; 7 bases are a match to TRBD1. CDR1 and CDR2 (germline): MNHEY, SMNVEV (reference sequence). The V segment lost 5 bases and the J segment 2 bases; nucleotides outside the gene matches: 0. The CDR3 is 12 amino acids. DNA for the CDR3: TGTGCCAGCAGTGACAGGGCCTACGAGCAGTACTTC. This encodes CASSDRAYEQYF.

The chain is built from TRBV27 and TRBJ2-2; D is ambiguous. Germline CDR1 MNHEY, CDR2 SMNVEV (reference sequence). Between the trimmed V and J ends, which lost 2 bases and 3 bases, there was a span of 7 bases. This CDR3 region has 14 residues. The CDR3 here is CASSLRLDTGELFF. CDR3 DNA sequence: TGTGCCAGCAGTTTAAGGCTAGACACCGGGGAGCTGTTTTTT.

The V and J genes are TRBV15 and TRBJ1-1; 10 nucleotides line up with TRBD1. Germline V CDR1 and CDR2: LNHNV, YYDKDF (reference sequence). CDR3 length: 16 amino acids. Losses at the gene ends were 5 bases for V and 1 base for J; bases not matched to a gene: 7. The chain's CDR3 is CATSRRTGGSNTEAFF. The CDR3 DNA is TGTGCCACCAGCCGACGGACAGGGGGATCGAACACTGAAGCTTTCTTT.

CDR3 sequence: CASSVGGGVYNEQFF. The CDR3 DNA sequence: TGTGCCAGCAGCGTAGGTGGGGGCGTGTACAATGAGCAGTTCTTC. The rearrangement joins TRBV9 to TRBJ2-1, with D tentatively TRBD1 (6 bases). The CDR3 runs to 15 residues. V was shortened by 0 bases and J by 4 bases, with 11 bases between the two germline ends. Germline V lookup: CDR1 SGDLS, CDR2 YYNGEE.

The chain uses TRBV5-1 and TRBJ2-4; perhaps D is TRBD1 or TRBD2 (5 bases each). CDR1 is SGHRS, CDR2 YFSETQ, per germline. The CDR3 covers 18 residues. The V and J ends lost 3 bases and 5 bases respectively, with 24 bases between them. The CDR3 nucleotides read TGCGCCAGCAGCTCCAGAGATCCATCGACGGGACCCCAAAACATTCAGTACTTC. Amino acids: CASSSRDPSTGPQNIQYF. Full variable domain (rest looked up from reference TRBV5-1 and TRBJ2-4): KAGVTQTPRYLIKTRGQQVTLSCSPISGHRSVSWYQQTPGQGLQFLFEYFSETQRNKGNFPGRFSGRQFSNSRSEMNVSTLELGDSALYLCASSSRDPSTGPQNIQYFGAGTRLSVL.

A few counts support this clone. The CDR3 DNA reads TGTGCCAGCAGTGAAGTAGGAGACAAAGCTAACTATGGCTACACCTTC. It is translated as CASSEVGDKANYGYTF. This rearrangement joins TRBV6-1 to TRBJ1-2; no clear D. The V end lost 1 base, the J end lost 0 bases, and 12 bases lay between the germline ends. Germline V lookup: CDR1 MNHNS, CDR2 SASEGT. The CDR3 is 16 residues long.

The chain employs TRBV19 and TRBJ2-3, with 8 positions matching TRBD1. The junction had 3 bases not matched to a gene; V was cut back by 7 bases and J by 0 bases. From germline, CDR1 is LNHDA and CDR2 SQIVND (reference sequence). This CDR3 region has 14 residues. CDR3: CASKQGVSTDTQYF. CDR3 bases: TGTGCCAGTAAACAGGGGGTTAGCACAGATACGCAGTATTTT.

The rearrangement uses TRBV5-5 and TRBJ1-5; D gene uncertain. The CDR3 totals 13 residues. Germline V gives CDR1 SGHKS, CDR2 YYEKEE (reference sequence). V lost 0 bases to trimming and J lost 5 bases, with 6 bases between them. The CDR3 here is CASSLEGYQPQHF. The CDR3 coding sequence is TGTGCCAGCAGCTTGGAAGGGTATCAGCCCCAGCATTTT.

To note about this clone: The sample carries other DNA sequences with the same CDR3. Here the CDR3 reads CASRRTGGSNQPQHF. For the CDR3, the DNA is TGTGCCAGCAGACGGACAGGGGGAAGCAATCAGCCCCAGCATTTT. The gene calls are TRBV27 and TRBJ1-5; TRBD1 matches 10 bases. J lost 1 base, V lost 6 bases, and 3 bases had no gene match. This CDR3 is 15 amino acids long. Germline V CDR1 and CDR2: MNHEY, SMNVEV (reference sequence).

By share of the sample, this clone is large. The chain uses TRBV7-8 and TRBJ2-2; tentatively, D is TRBD1 or TRBD2 (5 bases each). Germline values: CDR1 SGHVS, CDR2 FQNEAQ. V was pared by 3 bases and J by 3 bases, with 17 bases between. The CDR3 has 17 residues. The CDR3 protein is CASSFPRGTGDTGELFF. DNA of the CDR3: TGTGCCAGCAGCTTCCCGAGGGGCACCGGGGACACCGGGGAGCTGTTTTTT.

The J gene is TRBJ1-1, the V gene TRBV5-4; D not resolved. This CDR3 is built from 11 residues. The germline CDR1 and CDR2 sequences are SGHNT and YYREEE (reference sequence). Trimming removed 0 bases from V and 11 bases from J, with 8 bases in between. CDR3: CASSLGWSAFF. The CDR3 DNA reads TGTGCCAGCAGCTTGGGGTGGTCTGCTTTCTTT.

Concerning this clone itself: The sample contains more than one DNA sequence encoding this CDR3. The J gene is TRBJ1-2, the V gene TRBV12-3 or TRBV12-4, with D maybe TRBD1 (5 bases). The CDR3 spans 12 residues. The V gene lost 3 bases and the J gene lost 6 bases, with 8 bases spanning the gap. The CDR3 here is CASSLGGDGYTF. CDR3 sequence (DNA): TGTGCCAGCAGTTTGGGGGGGGATGGCTACACCTTC.

The chain has TRBV24-1 and TRBJ2-2, with D unresolved. Germline assignment: CDR1 KGHDR and CDR2 SFDVKD. The CDR3 is 15 residues long. Trimming removed 3 bases at V and 4 bases at J, with 11 bases between. The CDR3 here is CATSDPHRGTGELFF. CDR3 bases: TGTGCCACCAGTGATCCCCACAGAGGCACCGGGGAGCTGTTTTTT.

The V and J genes are TRBV7-8 and TRBJ1-2; the match to TRBD1 covers 9 bases. V was pared by 5 bases and J by 2 bases, with 9 bases of the junction left unmatched. CDR1 and CDR2 (germline): SGHVS, FQNEAQ. This CDR3 contains 16 residues. The CDR3 is CASSPFAGTGNYGYTF. CDR3 nucleotide sequence: TGTGCCAGCAGCCCTTTCGCCGGGACAGGGAACTATGGCTACACCTTC.

The gene calls are TRBV2 and TRBJ1-5; D remains ambiguous. The V gene lost 3 bases and the J gene lost 0 bases, with 6 bases spanning the gap. This CDR3 spans 14 amino acids. CDR1 is SNHLY and CDR2 is FYNNEI in the germline V gene. CDR3 coding DNA: TGTGCCAGCAGTGACATAAATAGCAATCAGCCCCAGCATTTT. Its protein product is CASSDINSNQPQHF.

Only a few counts were recorded for this clone. The rearrangement uses TRBV5-6 and TRBJ1-6, with TRBD1 matching 7 bases. The J segment lost 6 bases and the V segment lost 3 bases, leaving 9 bases of the junction unmatched. Germline V gene sequence: CDR1 SGHDT, CDR2 YYEEEE. There are 16 residues in the CDR3. CDR3 nucleotide sequence: TGTGCCAGCAGCTGGCCCCCCGGGACAGCTAATTCACCCCTCCACTTT. Translated, it gives CASSWPPGTANSPLHF.

The V gene is TRBV4-2, the J gene TRBJ1-2; D unclear. Germline-derived CDR1 and CDR2 are LGHNA and YNFKEQ. With 5 bases removed from V and 8 bases from J, the gap between germline ends came to 18 bases. The CDR3 totals 14 residues. The CDR3 coding sequence is TGTGCCAGCAGCGATCCCCTTGCGGGTCGGGGCTACACCTTC. Encoded protein: CASSDPLAGRGYTF.

The CDR3, as DNA: TGTGCCAGCAGACCACCGGGGGACAGGCGTTCGCCCCTCCACTTT. As protein: CASRPPGDRRSPLHF. This rearrangement joins TRBV28 to TRBJ1-6; TRBD1 agrees at 8 bases. J was trimmed by 13 bases and V by 6 bases; bases with no gene match: 14. The CDR3 length is 15 residues. Germline lookup yields CDR1 MDHEN and CDR2 SYDVKM.